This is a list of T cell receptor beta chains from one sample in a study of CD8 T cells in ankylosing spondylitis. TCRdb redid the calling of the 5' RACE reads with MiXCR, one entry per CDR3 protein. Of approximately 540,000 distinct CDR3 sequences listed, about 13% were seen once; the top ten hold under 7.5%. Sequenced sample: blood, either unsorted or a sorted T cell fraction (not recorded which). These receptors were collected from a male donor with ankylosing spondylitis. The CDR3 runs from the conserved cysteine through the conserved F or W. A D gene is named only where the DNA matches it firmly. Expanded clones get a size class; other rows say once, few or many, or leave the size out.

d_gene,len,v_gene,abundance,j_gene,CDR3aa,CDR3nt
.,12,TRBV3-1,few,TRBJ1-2,CASSHQGGDLTF,TGTGCCAGCAGCCATCAAGGCGGGGATCTCACCTTC
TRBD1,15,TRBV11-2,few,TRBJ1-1,CASSLSRDRGSEAFF,TGTGCCAGCAGCTTAAGCCGGGACAGGGGTTCTGAAGCTTTCTTT
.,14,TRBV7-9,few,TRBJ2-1,CASSLAVVRDEQFF,TGTGCCAGCAGCTTAGCGGTTGTAAGAGATGAGCAGTTCTTC
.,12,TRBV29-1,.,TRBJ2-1,CSVDWQGQWQFF,TGCAGCGTTGACTGGCAGGGGCAATGGCAGTTCTTC
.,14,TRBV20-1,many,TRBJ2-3,CSAPLGGLTDTQYF,TGCAGTGCTCCCTTGGGGGGGCTCACAGATACGCAGTATTTT
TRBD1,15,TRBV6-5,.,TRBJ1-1,CASSYSNAGGTEAFF,TGTGCCAGCAGTTACTCGAACGCAGGGGGCACTGAAGCTTTCTTT
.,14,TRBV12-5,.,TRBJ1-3,CASGLGVSGNTIYF,TGTGCTAGTGGTTTGGGGGTCTCTGGAAACACCATATATTTT
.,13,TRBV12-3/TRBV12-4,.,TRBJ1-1,CASSLGLRTEAFF,TGTGCCAGCAGTTTAGGTCTACGGACGGAAGCTTTCTTT
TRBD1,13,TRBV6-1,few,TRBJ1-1,CASNRQGNTEAFF,TGTGCCAGCAACCGACAGGGTAACACTGAAGCTTTCTTT
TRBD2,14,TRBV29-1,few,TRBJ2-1,CSVEASGSRDEQFF,TGCAGCGTTGAAGCCAGCGGGAGTAGGGATGAGCAGTTCTTC
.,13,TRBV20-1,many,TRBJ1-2,CSARVDSWAGYTF,TGCAGTGCTAGAGTTGACAGCTGGGCGGGCTACACCTTC
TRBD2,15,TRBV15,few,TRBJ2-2,CARAPAGGLTGELFF,TGTGCCCGCGCCCCAGCGGGAGGACTCACCGGGGAGCTGTTTTTT